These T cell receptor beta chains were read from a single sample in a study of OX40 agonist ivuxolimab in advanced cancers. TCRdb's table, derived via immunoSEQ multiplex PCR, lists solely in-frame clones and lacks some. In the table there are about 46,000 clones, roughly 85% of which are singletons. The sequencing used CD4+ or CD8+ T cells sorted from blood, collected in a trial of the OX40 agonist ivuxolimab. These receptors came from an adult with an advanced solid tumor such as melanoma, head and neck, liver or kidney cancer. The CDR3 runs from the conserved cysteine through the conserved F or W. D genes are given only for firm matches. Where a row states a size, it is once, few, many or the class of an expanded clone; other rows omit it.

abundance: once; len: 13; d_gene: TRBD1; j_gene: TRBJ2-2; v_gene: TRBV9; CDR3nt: TGTGCCAGCGGGACAGCGAACACCGGGGAGCTGTTTTTT; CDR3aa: CASGTANTGELFF
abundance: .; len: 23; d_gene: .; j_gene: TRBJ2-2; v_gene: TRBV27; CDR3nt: TGTGCCAGCAGTTTAACCACAAGGACGGTTGTGTCCGTAGCATTCGCGAACACCGGGGAGCTGTTTTTT; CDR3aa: CASSLTTRTVVSVAFANTGELFF
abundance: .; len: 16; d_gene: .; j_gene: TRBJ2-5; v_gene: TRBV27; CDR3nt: TGTGCCAGCAGTCCCCGACCCCCCGGGAGCCAAGAGACCCAGTACTTC; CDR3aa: CASSPRPPGSQETQYF
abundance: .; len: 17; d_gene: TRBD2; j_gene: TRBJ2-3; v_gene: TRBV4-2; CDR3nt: TGTGCCAGCAGCCAAGAGCGGGCGGGAGGGGTCACAGATACGCAGTATTTT; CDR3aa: CASSQERAGGVTDTQYF
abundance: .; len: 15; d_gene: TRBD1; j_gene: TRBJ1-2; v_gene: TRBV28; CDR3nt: TGTGCCAGCACCCTATTGTGGGACAGGGGAGATGGCTACACCTTC; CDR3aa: CASTLLWDRGDGYTF
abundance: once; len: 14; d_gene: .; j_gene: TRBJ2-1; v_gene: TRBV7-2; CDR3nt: TGTGCCAGCAGCTTAGACGGAGTGCGAGATGAGCAGTTCTTC; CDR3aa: CASSLDGVRDEQFF
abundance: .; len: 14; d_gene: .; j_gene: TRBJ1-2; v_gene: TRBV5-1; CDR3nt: TGCGCCAGCAGCTTGGGGGGACTAGGCTATGGCTACACCTTC; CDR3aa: CASSLGGLGYGYTF
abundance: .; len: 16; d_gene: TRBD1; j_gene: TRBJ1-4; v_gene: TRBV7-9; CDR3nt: TGTGCCAGCATCGAAACAGGGGATGCAACTAATGAAAAACTGTTTTTT; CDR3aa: CASIETGDATNEKLFF
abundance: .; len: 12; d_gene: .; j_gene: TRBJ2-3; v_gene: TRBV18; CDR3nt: TGTGCCAGCTCACCGGCTGGCGATACGCAGTATTTT; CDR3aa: CASSPAGDTQYF
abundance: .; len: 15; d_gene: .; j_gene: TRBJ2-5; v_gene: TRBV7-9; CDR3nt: TGTGCCAGCAGCTTACTGGACAACACCCAAGAGACCCAGTACTTC; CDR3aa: CASSLLDNTQETQYF
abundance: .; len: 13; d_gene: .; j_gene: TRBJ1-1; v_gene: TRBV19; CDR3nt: TGTGCCAGTGGCTCGTCCGGCAACACTGAAGCTTTCTTT; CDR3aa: CASGSSGNTEAFF
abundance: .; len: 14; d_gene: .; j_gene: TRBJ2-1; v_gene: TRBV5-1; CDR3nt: TGCGCCAGCAGTTCGTTAAGTTTCTACAATGAGCAGTTCTTC; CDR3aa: CASSSLSFYNEQFF
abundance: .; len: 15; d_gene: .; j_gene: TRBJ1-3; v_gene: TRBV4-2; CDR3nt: TGTGCCAGCAGCCAAGACAGGGGTCGAGGAAACACCATATATTTT; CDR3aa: CASSQDRGRGNTIYF
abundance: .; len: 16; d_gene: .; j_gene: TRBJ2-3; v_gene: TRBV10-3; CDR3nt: TGTGCCATCAGTGAGAACAGGGCGGAGGGCACAGATACGCAGTATTTT; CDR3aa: CAISENRAEGTDTQYF
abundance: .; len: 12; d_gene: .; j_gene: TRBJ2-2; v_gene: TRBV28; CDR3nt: TGTGCCAGCAGCCTTAGCACCGGGGAGCTGTTTTTT; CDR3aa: CASSLSTGELFF
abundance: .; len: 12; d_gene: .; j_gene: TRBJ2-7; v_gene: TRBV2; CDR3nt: TGTGCCTCGGCCGAAAACCCCTGGGAGCAGTACTTC; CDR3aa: CASAENPWEQYF
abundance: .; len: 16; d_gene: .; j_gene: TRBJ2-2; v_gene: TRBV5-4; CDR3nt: TGTGCCAGCAGCCTACCCGGTGCTAGCCGCACCGGGGAGCTGTTTTTT; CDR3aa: CASSLPGASRTGELFF
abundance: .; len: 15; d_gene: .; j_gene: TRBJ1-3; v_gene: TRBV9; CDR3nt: TGTGCCAGCAGCGTACGGGACAACTCTGGAAACACCATATATTTT; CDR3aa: CASSVRDNSGNTIYF
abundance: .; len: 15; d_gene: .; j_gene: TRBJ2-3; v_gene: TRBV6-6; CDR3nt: TGTGCCAGCAGTGCTACCAGACAGTTTACAGATACGCAGTATTTT; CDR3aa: CASSATRQFTDTQYF
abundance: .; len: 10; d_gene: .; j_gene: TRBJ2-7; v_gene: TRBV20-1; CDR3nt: TGCAGTGCTCTTAAGTACGAGCAGTACTTC; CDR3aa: CSALKYEQYF
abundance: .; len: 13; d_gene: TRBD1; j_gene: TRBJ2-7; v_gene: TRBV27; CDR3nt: TGTGCCAGCAGTTTAGTGGACAGGGACGAGCAGTACTTC; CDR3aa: CASSLVDRDEQYF
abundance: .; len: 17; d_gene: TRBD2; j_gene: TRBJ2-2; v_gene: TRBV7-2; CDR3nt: TGTGCCAGCAGCTTAGTTTCTAGCGGGAGCCTCACCGGGGAGCTGTTTTTT; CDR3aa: CASSLVSSGSLTGELFF
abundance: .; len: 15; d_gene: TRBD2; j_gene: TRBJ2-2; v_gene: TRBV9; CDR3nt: TGTGCCAGCAGCGCGGGACTAGCGAGCACCGGGGAGCTGTTTTTT; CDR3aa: CASSAGLASTGELFF
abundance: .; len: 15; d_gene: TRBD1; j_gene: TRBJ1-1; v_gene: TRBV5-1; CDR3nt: TGCGCCAGCAGCCAAGGTGGGACAGCAGGACATGAAGCTTTCTTT; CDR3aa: CASSQGGTAGHEAFF
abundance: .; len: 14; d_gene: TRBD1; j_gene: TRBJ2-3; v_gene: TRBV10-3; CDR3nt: TGTGCCATTCGGACTGGGACAGTCACAGATACGCAGTATTTT; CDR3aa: CAIRTGTVTDTQYF
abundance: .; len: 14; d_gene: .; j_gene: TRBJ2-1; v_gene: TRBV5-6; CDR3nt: TGTGCCAGCAGCACCCCCTACAGGGACAATGAGCAGTTCTTC; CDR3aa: CASSTPYRDNEQFF
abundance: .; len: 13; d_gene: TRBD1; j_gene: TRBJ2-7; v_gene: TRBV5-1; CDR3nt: TGCGCCAGCAGCTCGGACAGGGGCTACGAGCAGTACTTC; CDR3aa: CASSSDRGYEQYF
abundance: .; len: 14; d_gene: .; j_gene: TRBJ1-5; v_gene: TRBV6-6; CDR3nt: TGTGCCAGCAGTTACGTCGGGGAGAATCAGCCCCAGCATTTT; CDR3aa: CASSYVGENQPQHF
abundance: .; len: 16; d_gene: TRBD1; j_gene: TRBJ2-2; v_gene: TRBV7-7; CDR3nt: TGTGCTAGCAGCTGGACAGGGGGGAGAAACACCGGGGAGCTGTTTTTT; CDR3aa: CASSWTGGRNTGELFF
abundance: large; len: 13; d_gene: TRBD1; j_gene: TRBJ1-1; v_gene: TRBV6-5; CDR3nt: TGTGCCAGCAACAAACAGGGGGCAACTGAAGCTTTCTTT; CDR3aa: CASNKQGATEAFF
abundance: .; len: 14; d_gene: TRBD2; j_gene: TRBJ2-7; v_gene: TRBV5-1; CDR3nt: TGCGCCAGCAGCGTCGGGGTAGCGGGGTACGAGCAGTACTTC; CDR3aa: CASSVGVAGYEQYF
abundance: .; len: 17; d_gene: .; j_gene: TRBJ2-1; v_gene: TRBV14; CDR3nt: TGTGCCAGCAGCCAAGATCGGCTAGCCCAATCCTACAATGAGCAGTTCTTC; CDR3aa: CASSQDRLAQSYNEQFF
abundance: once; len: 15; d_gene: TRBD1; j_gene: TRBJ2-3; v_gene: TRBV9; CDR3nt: TGTGCCAGCAGCGTATACGACAGGGGGCAAGATACGCAGTATTTT; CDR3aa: CASSVYDRGQDTQYF
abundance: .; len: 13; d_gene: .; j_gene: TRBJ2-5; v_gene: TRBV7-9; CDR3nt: TGTGCCAGCAGTCACAGCAGGCAAGAGACCCAGTACTTC; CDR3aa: CASSHSRQETQYF
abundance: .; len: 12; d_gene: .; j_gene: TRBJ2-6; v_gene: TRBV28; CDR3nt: TGTGCCAGCACCTCTGGGGCCAACGTCCTGACTTTC; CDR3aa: CASTSGANVLTF
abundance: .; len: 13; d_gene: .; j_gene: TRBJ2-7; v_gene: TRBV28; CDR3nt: TGTGCCAGCAGTTTATTGGCTTACTACGAGCAGTACTTC; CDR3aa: CASSLLAYYEQYF
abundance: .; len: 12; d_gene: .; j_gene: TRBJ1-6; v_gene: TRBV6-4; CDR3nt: TGTGCCAGCCTGGCCTATAATTCACCCCTCCACTTT; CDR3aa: CASLAYNSPLHF
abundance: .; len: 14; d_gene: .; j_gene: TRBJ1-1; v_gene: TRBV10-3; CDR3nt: TGTGCCATCAGTGATGCAGTTACGAACACTGAAGCTTTCTTT; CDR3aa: CAISDAVTNTEAFF
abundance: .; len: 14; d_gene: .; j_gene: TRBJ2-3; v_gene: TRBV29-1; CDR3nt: TGCAGCGTTCACCCGGGCCTAAATACAGATACGCAGTATTTT; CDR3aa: CSVHPGLNTDTQYF
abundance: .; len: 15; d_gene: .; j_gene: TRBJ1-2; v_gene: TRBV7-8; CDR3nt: TGTGCCAGCAGCACTGACAGGCGACCAATGGGTGGCTACACCTTC; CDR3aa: CASSTDRRPMGGYTF
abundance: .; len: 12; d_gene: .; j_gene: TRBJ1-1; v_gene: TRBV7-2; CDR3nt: TGTGCCAGCAGCTTCCAGGGAACTGAAGCTTTCTTT; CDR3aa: CASSFQGTEAFF
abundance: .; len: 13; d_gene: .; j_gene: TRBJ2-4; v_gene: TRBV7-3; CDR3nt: TGTGCCAGCAGCTTAGGCGGGACCAACATTCAGTACTTC; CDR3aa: CASSLGGTNIQYF
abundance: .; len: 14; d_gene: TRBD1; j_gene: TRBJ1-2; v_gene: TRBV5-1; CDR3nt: TGCGCCAGCAGCGGGACAGGGCGAGACTATGGCTACACCTTC; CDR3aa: CASSGTGRDYGYTF
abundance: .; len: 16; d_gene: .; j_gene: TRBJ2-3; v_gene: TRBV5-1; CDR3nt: TGCGCCAGCAGCGCGCCGAGAGAGTCGAATGCAGATACGCAGTATTTT; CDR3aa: CASSAPRESNADTQYF
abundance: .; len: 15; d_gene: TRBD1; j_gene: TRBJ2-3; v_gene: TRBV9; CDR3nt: TGTGCCAGCAGAAGGACAGGGTCTTTAGAAGATACGCAGTATTTT; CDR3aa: CASRRTGSLEDTQYF
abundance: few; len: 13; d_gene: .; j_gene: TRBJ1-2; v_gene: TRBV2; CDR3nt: TGTGCCAGCAGTCTTCAGGGCACCTATGGCTACACCTTC; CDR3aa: CASSLQGTYGYTF
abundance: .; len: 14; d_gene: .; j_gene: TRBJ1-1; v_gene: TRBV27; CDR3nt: TGTGCCAGCAGCCCGGGACCGAAGAACACTGAAGCTTTCTTT; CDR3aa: CASSPGPKNTEAFF
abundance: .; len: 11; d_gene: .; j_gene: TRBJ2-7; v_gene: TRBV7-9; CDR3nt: TGTGCCAGCAGCCCAGGTCACGAGCAGTACTTC; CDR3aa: CASSPGHEQYF
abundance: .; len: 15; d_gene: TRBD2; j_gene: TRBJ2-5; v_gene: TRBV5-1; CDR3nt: TGCGCCAGCAGCTTGGGTCTAGCGGCCCAAGAGACCCAGTACTTC; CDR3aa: CASSLGLAAQETQYF
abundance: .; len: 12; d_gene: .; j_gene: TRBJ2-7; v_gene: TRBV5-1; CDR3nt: TGCGCCAGCAGCCTGACCACCTACGAGCAGTACTTC; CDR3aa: CASSLTTYEQYF